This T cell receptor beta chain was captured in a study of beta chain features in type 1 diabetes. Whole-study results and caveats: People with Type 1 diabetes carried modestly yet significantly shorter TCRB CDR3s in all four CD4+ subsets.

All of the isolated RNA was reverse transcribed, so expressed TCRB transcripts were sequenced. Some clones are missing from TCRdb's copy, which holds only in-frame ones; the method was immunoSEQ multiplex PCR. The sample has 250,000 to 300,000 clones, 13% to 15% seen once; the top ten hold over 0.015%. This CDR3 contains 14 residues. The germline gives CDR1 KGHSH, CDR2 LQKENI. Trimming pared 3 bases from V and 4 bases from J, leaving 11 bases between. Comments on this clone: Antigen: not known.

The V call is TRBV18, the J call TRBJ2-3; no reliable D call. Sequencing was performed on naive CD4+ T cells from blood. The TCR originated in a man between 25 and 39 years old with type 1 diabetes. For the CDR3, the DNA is TGTGCCAGCTCACCGTCATCGGTATCAGATACGCAGTATTTT. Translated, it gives CASSPSSVSDTQYF.